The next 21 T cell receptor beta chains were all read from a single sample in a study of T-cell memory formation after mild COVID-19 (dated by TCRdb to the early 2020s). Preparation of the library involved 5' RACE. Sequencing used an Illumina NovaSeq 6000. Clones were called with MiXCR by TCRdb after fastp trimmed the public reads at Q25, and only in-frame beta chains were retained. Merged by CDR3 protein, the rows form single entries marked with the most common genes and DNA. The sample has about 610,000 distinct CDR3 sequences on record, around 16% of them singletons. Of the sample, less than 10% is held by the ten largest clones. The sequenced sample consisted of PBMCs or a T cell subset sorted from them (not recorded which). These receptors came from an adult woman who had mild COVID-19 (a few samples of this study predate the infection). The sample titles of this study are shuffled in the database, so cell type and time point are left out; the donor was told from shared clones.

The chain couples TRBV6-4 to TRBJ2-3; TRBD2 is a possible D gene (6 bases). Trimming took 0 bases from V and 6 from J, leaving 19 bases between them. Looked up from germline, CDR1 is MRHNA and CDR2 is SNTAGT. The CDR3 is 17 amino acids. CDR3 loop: CASSDSRRAEGGDTQYF. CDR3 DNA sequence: TGTGCCAGCAGTGACTCGAGACGAGCGGAGGGTGGTGATACGCAGTATTTT.

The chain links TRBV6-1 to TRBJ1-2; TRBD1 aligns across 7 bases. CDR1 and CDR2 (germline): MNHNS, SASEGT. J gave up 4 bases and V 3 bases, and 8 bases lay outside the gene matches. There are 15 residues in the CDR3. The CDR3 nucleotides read TGTGCCAGCAGTGATCCTTGGGACAGAAGCTATGGCTACACCTTC. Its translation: CASSDPWDRSYGYTF.

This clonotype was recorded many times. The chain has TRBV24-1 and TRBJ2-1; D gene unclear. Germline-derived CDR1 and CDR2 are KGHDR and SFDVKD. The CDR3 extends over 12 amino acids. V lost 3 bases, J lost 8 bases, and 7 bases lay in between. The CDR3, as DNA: TGTGCCACCAGTGATGATGTGGATGAGCAGTTCTTC. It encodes CATSDDVDEQFF.

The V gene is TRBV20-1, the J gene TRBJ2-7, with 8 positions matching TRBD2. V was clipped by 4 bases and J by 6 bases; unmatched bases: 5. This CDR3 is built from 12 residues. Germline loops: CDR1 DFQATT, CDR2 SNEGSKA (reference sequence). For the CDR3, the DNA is TGCAGTGCTACGGGGGGGAGCTTCGAGCAGTACTTC. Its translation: CSATGGSFEQYF.

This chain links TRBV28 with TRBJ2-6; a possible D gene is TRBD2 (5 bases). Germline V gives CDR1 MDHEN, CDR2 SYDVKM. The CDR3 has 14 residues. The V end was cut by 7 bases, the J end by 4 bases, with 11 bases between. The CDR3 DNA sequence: TGTGCCAGCATAGAGGGCGCGGGGGCCAACGTCCTGACTTTC. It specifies CASIEGAGANVLTF.

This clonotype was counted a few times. For the CDR3, the DNA is TGTGCCAGCGGTAGCGGGGGGCCGGGGGATACGCAGTATTTT. Protein: CASGSGGPGDTQYF. The chain couples TRBV7-3 to TRBJ2-3; 10 bases agree with TRBD2. This CDR3 has 14 amino acids. The J segment lost 6 bases and the V segment lost 8 bases, leaving 8 bases of the junction unmatched. Germline values: CDR1 SGHTA, CDR2 FQGTGA.

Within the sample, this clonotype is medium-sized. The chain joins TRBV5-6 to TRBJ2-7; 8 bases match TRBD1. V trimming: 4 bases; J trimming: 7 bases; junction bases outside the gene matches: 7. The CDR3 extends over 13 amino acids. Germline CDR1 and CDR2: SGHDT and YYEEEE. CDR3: CASSADRVREQYF. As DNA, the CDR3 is TGTGCCAGCAGCGCGGACAGGGTGCGGGAGCAGTACTTC.

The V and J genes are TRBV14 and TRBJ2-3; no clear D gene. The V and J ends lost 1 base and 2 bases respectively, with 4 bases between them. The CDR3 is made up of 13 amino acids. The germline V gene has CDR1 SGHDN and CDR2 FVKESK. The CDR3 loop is CASSQVVTDTQYF. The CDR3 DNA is TGTGCCAGCAGCCAAGTCGTCACAGATACGCAGTATTTT.

This CDR3 is CASSHLVVDTYEQYF. In DNA, the CDR3 is TGCGCCAGCAGCCACCTTGTAGTAGATACCTACGAGCAGTACTTC. The rearrangement uses TRBV4-1 and TRBJ2-7; no clear D. The V gene lost 3 bases and the J gene lost 2 bases, with 14 bases spanning the gap. CDR3 length: 15 residues. CDR1 and CDR2 (germline): MGHRA, YSYEKL.

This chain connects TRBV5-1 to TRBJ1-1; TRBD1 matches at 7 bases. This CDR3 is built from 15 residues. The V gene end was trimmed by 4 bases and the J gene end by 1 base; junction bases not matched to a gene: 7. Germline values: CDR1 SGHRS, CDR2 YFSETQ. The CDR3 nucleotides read TGCGCCAGCAGCCAAGGGGACAGTTGGAACACTGAAGCTTTCTTT. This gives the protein CASSQGDSWNTEAFF.

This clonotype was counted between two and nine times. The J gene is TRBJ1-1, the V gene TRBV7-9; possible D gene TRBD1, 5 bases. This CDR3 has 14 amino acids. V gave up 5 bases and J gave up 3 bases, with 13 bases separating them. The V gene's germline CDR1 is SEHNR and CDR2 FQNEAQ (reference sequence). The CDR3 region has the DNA TGTGCCAGCAGCCTCCTGGTGGGGCACACTGAAGCTTTCTTT. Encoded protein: CASSLLVGHTEAFF.

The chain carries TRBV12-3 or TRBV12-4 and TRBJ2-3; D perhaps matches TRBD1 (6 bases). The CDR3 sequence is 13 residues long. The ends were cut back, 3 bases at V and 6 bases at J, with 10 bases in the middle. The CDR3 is CASSFQGPDTQYF. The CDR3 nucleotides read TGTGCCAGCAGTTTCCAGGGGCCGGATACGCAGTATTTT.

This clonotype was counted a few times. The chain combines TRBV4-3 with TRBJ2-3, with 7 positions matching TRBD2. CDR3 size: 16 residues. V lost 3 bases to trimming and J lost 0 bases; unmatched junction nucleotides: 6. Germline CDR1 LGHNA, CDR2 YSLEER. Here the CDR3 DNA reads TGCGCCAGCAGCCAGCGGGGGATTTCTAGCACAGATACGCAGTATTTT. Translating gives CASSQRGISSTDTQYF.

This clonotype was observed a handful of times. The CDR3 loop reads CASSQSDREGGSNQPQHF. DNA for the CDR3: TGCGCCAGCAGTCAATCGGACAGGGAAGGTGGATCTAATCAGCCCCAGCATTTT. The chain is built from TRBV23-1 and TRBJ1-5, with 8 nucleotides matching TRBD1. TRBV23-1 is placed among ORFs of uncertain function. The ends lost 0 bases at V and 4 bases at J; junction bases unmatched: 11. This CDR3 region has 18 residues.

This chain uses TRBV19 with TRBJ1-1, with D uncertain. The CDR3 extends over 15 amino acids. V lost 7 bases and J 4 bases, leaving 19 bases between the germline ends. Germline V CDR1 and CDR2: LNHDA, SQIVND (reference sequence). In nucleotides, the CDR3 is TGTGCCAGTATGATGACTGGACTACTGGGCACTGAAGCTTTCTTT. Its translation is CASMMTGLLGTEAFF.

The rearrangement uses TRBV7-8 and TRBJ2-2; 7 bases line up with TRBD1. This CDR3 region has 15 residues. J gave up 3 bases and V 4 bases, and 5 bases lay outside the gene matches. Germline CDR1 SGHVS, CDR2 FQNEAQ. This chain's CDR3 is CASSSGTDYTGELFF. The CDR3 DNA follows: TGTGCCAGCAGCTCTGGGACAGATTACACCGGGGAGCTGTTTTTT.

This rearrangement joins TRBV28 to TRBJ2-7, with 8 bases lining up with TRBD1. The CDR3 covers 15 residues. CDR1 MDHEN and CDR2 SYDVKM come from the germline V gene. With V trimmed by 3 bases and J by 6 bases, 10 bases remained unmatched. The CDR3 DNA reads TGTGCCAGCAGTTTTGGGACAGGTAGAAATCGCGAGCAGTACTTC. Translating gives CASSFGTGRNREQYF. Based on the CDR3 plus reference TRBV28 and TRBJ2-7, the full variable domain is DVKVTQSSRYLVKRTGEKVFLECVQDMDHENMFWYRQDPGLGLRLIYFSYDVKMKEKGDIPEGYSVSREKKERFSLILESASTNQTSMYLCASSFGTGRNREQYFGPGTRLTVT.

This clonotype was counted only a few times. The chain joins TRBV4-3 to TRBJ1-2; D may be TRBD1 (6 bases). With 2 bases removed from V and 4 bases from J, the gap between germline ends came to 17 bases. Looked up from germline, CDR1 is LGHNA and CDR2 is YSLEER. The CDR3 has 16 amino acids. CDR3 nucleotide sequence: TGCGCCAGCAGCCAATCGGACCCCAGGGGCAGCTATGGCTACACCTTC. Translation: CASSQSDPRGSYGYTF.

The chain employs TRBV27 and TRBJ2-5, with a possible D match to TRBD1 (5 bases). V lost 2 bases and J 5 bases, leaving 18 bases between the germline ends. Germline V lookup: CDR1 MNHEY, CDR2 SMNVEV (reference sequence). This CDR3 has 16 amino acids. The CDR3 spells CASSLGAPASMETQYF. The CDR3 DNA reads TGTGCCAGCAGTTTAGGGGCACCAGCCTCCATGGAGACCCAGTACTTC.

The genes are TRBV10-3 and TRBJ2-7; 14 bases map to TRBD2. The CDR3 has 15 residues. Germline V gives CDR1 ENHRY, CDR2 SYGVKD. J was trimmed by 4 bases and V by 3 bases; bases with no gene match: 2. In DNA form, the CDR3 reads TGTGCCATCAGTGACCGGACTAGCGGGAGGTACGAGCAGTACTTC. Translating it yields CAISDRTSGRYEQYF.

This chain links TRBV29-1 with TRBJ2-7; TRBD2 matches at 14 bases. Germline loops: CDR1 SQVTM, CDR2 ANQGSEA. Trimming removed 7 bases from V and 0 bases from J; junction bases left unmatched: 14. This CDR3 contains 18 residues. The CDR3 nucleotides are TGCAGCGCCAAGGGCTCGACTAGCGGGAGGGCTAGCTCCTACGAGCAGTACTTC. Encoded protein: CSAKGSTSGRASSYEQYF.